The 11 T cell receptor beta chains below come from one sample, sequenced in a study of T cell repertoires in cytomegalovirus infection. TCRdb itself ran the reads through MiXCR, one entry per CDR3 protein. Of about 920,000 distinct CDR3 sequences detected, 31% appear once; the ten largest clones hold around 15%. Their cognate antigens are unknown. The sequences come from cultured CD8+ T cells from PBMCs, collected from culture after CMV antigen stimulation. These receptors all stem from a human donor in good health (CMV status not recorded). Some clones in this sample may be carry-over from other donors' samples.

Only one count was recorded for this clonotype. CDR3 nucleotides: TGTGCCAGCAACTGGGGGGGGGCCGATGAGCAGTTCTTC. It translates to CASNWGGADEQFF. The chain links TRBV6-1 to TRBJ2-1; D is possibly TRBD2 (7 bases). The length of the CDR3 is 13 residues. The V end was cut by 7 bases, the J end by 8 bases, with 15 bases between. CDR1 and CDR2 (germline): MNHNS, SASEGT.

This clonotype was picked up a small number of times. The genes are TRBV15 and TRBJ2-1; a possible D gene is TRBD2 (6 bases). Trimming stripped 1 base from V and 14 bases from J, with 15 bases between. CDR1 is LNHNV and CDR2 is YYDKDF in the germline V gene (reference sequence). This CDR3 is built from 13 residues. This chain's CDR3 is CATSRARGWLEFF. The DNA for the CDR3 is TGTGCCACCAGCAGAGCCCGGGGGTGGTTGGAGTTCTTC.

The chain couples TRBV28 to TRBJ2-5; D not certain. V dropped 5 bases and J dropped 5 bases, with 18 bases sitting between them. Germline CDR1 is MDHEN and CDR2 is SYDVKM. The CDR3 runs 15 residues. The CDR3 loop reads CASSPPEGQAETQYF. The CDR3 nucleotides read TGTGCCAGCAGTCCCCCCGAAGGGCAGGCTGAGACCCAGTACTTC.

This clonotype has more than one count but fewer than ten. The chain links TRBV5-4 to TRBJ1-2; 7 positions match TRBD1. Germline V gene sequence: CDR1 SGHNT, CDR2 YYREEE (reference sequence). V trimming: 5 bases; J trimming: 3 bases; junction bases outside the gene matches: 7. The CDR3 extends over 14 amino acids. The DNA for the CDR3 is TGTGCCAGCAGACACGGGACAGACTACTATGGCTACACCTTC. It translates to CASRHGTDYYGYTF.

The V and J genes are TRBV5-4 and TRBJ2-1; 10 bases are shared with TRBD1. The CDR3 runs 15 residues. Germline V lookup: CDR1 SGHNT, CDR2 YYREEE (reference sequence). V lost 10 bases, J lost 1 base, and 8 bases stayed unmatched. CDR3: CALNGDRGSYNEQFF. The CDR3 region has the DNA TGTGCCTTGAATGGGGACAGGGGATCCTACAATGAGCAGTTCTTC.

The chain employs TRBV20-1 and TRBJ1-5, with D hard to call. V lost 4 bases and J lost 0, with 19 bases in between. The CDR3 loop spans 17 amino acids. Germline lookup yields CDR1 DFQATT and CDR2 SNEGSKA (reference sequence). CDR3 bases: TGCAGTGCTAACCCACGGCCTGAAAGAGTTAGCAATCAGCCCCAGCATTTT. As protein: CSANPRPERVSNQPQHF.

The chain carries TRBV29-1 and TRBJ2-1; 8 bases are a match to TRBD2. CDR1 and CDR2 (germline): SQVTM, ANQGSEA. Trimming cost V 4 bases and J 7 bases; bases outside gene matches: 9. The CDR3 totals 14 residues. In DNA, the CDR3 is TGCAGCGTTGCCCTAGCGGGCCGTCAGAATGAGCAGTTCTTC. Encoded protein: CSVALAGRQNEQFF.

The chain has TRBV7-9 and TRBJ2-5; tentatively, D is TRBD2 (7 bases). Looked up from germline, CDR1 is SEHNR and CDR2 is FQNEAQ (reference sequence). This CDR3 spans 15 amino acids. Trimming took 5 bases from V and 4 from J, leaving 17 bases between them. DNA of the CDR3: TGTGCCAGCAGCCCCCCCAACGGGGGGCCAGAGACCCAGTACTTC. Translation gives CASSPPNGGPETQYF.

This chain connects TRBV12-3 or TRBV12-4 to TRBJ2-3; TRBD2 is a possible D gene (5 bases). Trimming shortened V by 7 bases and J by 2 bases, and 13 bases separated the two germline ends. The CDR3 has 14 residues. The CDR3 region is CASNGSPFTDTQYF. The CDR3 DNA is TGTGCCAGCAATGGGAGCCCTTTCACAGATACGCAGTATTTT.

This clonotype was counted only a few times. A clone one base away is much larger, so this may be a read error. The genes are TRBV7-2 and TRBJ2-1; D may be TRBD1 or TRBD2 (5 bases each). The CDR3 has 13 amino acids. In germline, CDR1 is SGHTA, CDR2 FQGNSA. The CDR3 protein is CVTEGPSYNEQFF. CDR3 DNA: TGTGTCACCGAGGGGCCGTCCTACAATGAGCAGTTCTTC.

Many counts were recorded for this clonotype. J is TRBJ2-1 and V is TRBV7-2, with 8 bases identical to TRBD2. With V trimmed by 1 base and J by 8 bases, 10 bases remained unmatched. The length of the CDR3 is 16 residues. Germline CDR1 reads SGHTA; CDR2 reads FQGNSA. The chain's CDR3 is CASSLEGGGPLDEQFF. CDR3 DNA: TGTGCCAGCAGCTTAGAAGGCGGGGGGCCCCTCGATGAGCAGTTCTTC.